The next 20 T cell receptor beta chains were all read from a single sample in a study of cytomegalovirus exposure and HLA in healthy donors. This PCR relied on a set of 60 Vbeta primers and 13 Jbeta primers. Clones were read by immunoSEQ multiplex PCR, and TCRdb kept only the in-frame ones, dropping some. The table has around 190,000 clones, roughly 79% seen once. The sequencing sample was made of PBMCs. These receptors were collected from a woman younger than 35 in good health and CMV-seronegative.

The rearrangement joins TRBV6-1 to TRBJ1-5; no reliable D call. Trimming took off 5 bases at V and 5 bases at J, with 7 bases between the two ends. This CDR3 region has 12 residues. CDR1 and CDR2 from the germline V gene are MNHNS and SASEGT. This CDR3 is CASSRSDQPQHF. The CDR3 nucleotides read TGTGCCAGCAGTCGATCAGATCAGCCCCAGCATTTT.

This rearrangement joins TRBV11-3 to TRBJ2-1; 11 bases fit TRBD2. CDR1 is SGHNT, CDR2 YENEEA, per germline. The ends lost 5 bases at V and 3 bases at J; junction bases unmatched: 6. The CDR3 has 16 residues. Here the CDR3 DNA reads TGTGCCAGCAGCACTGGGACTAGCGGATTCTACAATGAGCAGTTCTTC. This sequence encodes CASSTGTSGFYNEQFF.

CDR3 protein: CASSFKRGQIYEQYF. Here the CDR3 DNA reads TGTGCCAGCAGTTTTAAAAGGGGTCAAATCTACGAGCAGTACTTC. The chain joins TRBV28 to TRBJ2-7; tentatively, D is TRBD1 (5 bases). Germline CDR1 MDHEN, CDR2 SYDVKM. Trimming pared 3 bases from V and 3 bases from J, leaving 15 bases between. This CDR3 has 15 residues.

V gene TRBV6-5 combines with J gene TRBJ1-2; 7 nucleotides match TRBD1. There are 11 residues in the CDR3. In germline, CDR1 is MNHEY, CDR2 SVGAGI. V trimming: 10 bases; J trimming: 9 bases; junction bases outside the gene matches: 8. CDR3 region: CATHRDSRYTF. The CDR3 nucleotides are TGTGCCACTCACCGGGACAGTCGCTACACCTTC.

The chain carries TRBV4-2 and TRBJ2-5; 9 bases agree with TRBD1. The V gene's germline CDR1 is LGHNA and CDR2 YNFKEQ. The CDR3 is 16 residues long. V shed 3 bases and J 6 bases; nucleotides not matched to a gene: 11. The CDR3 region is CASSQEQGARSKTQYF. CDR3 coding DNA: TGTGCCAGCAGCCAGGAACAGGGGGCGCGCAGTAAGACCCAGTACTTC.

This chain connects TRBV28 to TRBJ1-1; D ambiguous. Germline values: CDR1 MDHEN, CDR2 SYDVKM. The CDR3 is made up of 15 amino acids. V gave up 2 bases and J gave up 6 bases, with 16 bases separating them. The CDR3 nucleotides read TGTGCCAGCAGTTTACCTCCGGCGGGGAGGGCTGAAGCTTTCTTT. Its translation is CASSLPPAGRAEAFF.

The V and J genes are TRBV29-1 and TRBJ1-2; 11 bases align to TRBD1. J lost 6 bases, V lost 5 bases, and 2 bases had no gene match. Germline CDR1 and CDR2: SQVTM and ANQGSEA. CDR3 length equals 12 residues. The CDR3 DNA reads TGCAGCGTTTCGGACAGGGGGCATGGCTACACCTTC. It translates to CSVSDRGHGYTF.

V usage is TRBV2 and J usage is TRBJ2-4; no firm D call. The length of the CDR3 is 16 residues. CDR1 and CDR2 from the germline V gene are SNHLY and FYNNEI. Trimming removed 5 bases from V and 6 bases from J, with 20 bases in between. CDR3 sequence: CASSLAGARLINIQYF. Written as DNA, the CDR3 is TGTGCCAGCAGTCTCGCAGGTGCCCGCCTGATAAACATTCAGTACTTC.

The chain carries TRBV28 and TRBJ2-4; D might be TRBD1 (5 bases). The V end lost 6 bases, the J end lost 5 bases, and 17 bases lay between the germline ends. CDR3 size: 15 residues. Germline V CDR1 and CDR2: MDHEN, SYDVKM. CDR3: CASRGGQPGQNIQYF. CDR3 bases: TGTGCCAGCAGGGGCGGACAACCTGGACAAAACATTCAGTACTTC.

The chain is built from TRBV29-1 and TRBJ2-7, with 8 bases lining up with TRBD2. This CDR3 comprises 14 residues. Unmatched junction bases numbered 4, after V lost 1 base and J lost 2 bases. The germline V gene has CDR1 SQVTM and CDR2 ANQGSEA. This chain's CDR3 is CSVEAPGLAYEQYF. The CDR3 DNA reads as TGCAGCGTTGAAGCACCGGGACTAGCCTACGAGCAGTACTTC.

V and J are TRBV7-3 and TRBJ2-1, with D possibly matching TRBD2 (5 bases). Trimming took 5 bases from V and 4 from J, leaving 9 bases between them. CDR1 and CDR2 from the germline V gene are SGHTA and FQGTGA. There are 13 residues in the CDR3. In DNA, the CDR3 is TGTGCCAGCAGCGAGGGCCTTTACAATGAGCAGTTCTTC. Amino acid sequence: CASSEGLYNEQFF.

CDR3 DNA sequence: TGTGCCAGCAGTTTGACTAGCTCCTACAATGAGCAGTTCTTC. As protein: CASSLTSSYNEQFF. The chain combines TRBV28 with TRBJ2-1; TRBD2 might be the D (6 bases). Germline V gene sequence: CDR1 MDHEN, CDR2 SYDVKM. The CDR3 has 14 amino acids. V was clipped by 3 bases and J by 0 bases, with 6 bases between them.

The V gene is TRBV2, the J gene TRBJ2-7; D is undetermined. From germline, CDR1 is SNHLY and CDR2 FYNNEI. Trimming pared 1 base from V and 7 bases from J, leaving 14 bases between. The CDR3 loop spans 14 amino acids. DNA for the CDR3: TGTGCCAGCAGTGAAGGGGTGGGCAGTCGGGAGCAGTACTTC. Translated, it gives CASSEGVGSREQYF.

The CDR3, as DNA: TGTGCCTGGAGCCATGACTCCCTTGGGAATGAAAAACTGTTTTTT. Translating gives CAWSHDSLGNEKLFF. V is TRBV30 and J is TRBJ1-4, with unresolved D. Trimming removed 3 bases at V and 5 bases at J, with 16 bases between. This CDR3 comprises 15 residues. The germline gives CDR1 GTSNPN, CDR2 SVGIG (reference sequence).

The chain recombines TRBV7-8 with TRBJ1-4; 10 bases line up with TRBD1. Looked up from germline, CDR1 is SGHVS and CDR2 is FQNEAQ. The CDR3 runs 16 residues. The J segment lost 6 bases and the V segment lost 1 base, leaving 5 bases of the junction unmatched. In DNA, the CDR3 is TGTGCCAGCAGCTTAGGGTGGACAGGGGGAGATGAAAAACTGTTTTTT. It yields the protein CASSLGWTGGDEKLFF.

The V and J genes are TRBV5-1 and TRBJ2-7; D might be TRBD2 (5 bases). Germline V gene data show CDR1 as SGHRS and CDR2 as YFSETQ. This CDR3 spans 15 amino acids. V was shortened by 3 bases and J by 3 bases, with 16 bases between the two germline ends. CDR3 region: CASSWTAPGDYEQYF. CDR3 coding DNA: TGCGCCAGCAGCTGGACTGCACCCGGAGACTACGAGCAGTACTTC.

The sample holds a few counts of this clone. The chain combines TRBV11-2 with TRBJ1-1, with D hard to call. Trimming shortened V by 2 bases and J by 1 base, and 8 bases separated the two germline ends. The length of the CDR3 is 14 residues. Germline CDR1 and CDR2: SGHAT and FQNNGV. The chain's CDR3 is CASSLHGGNTEAFF. The CDR3 DNA follows: TGTGCCAGCAGCTTACACGGTGGGAACACTGAAGCTTTCTTT.

The J gene is TRBJ2-3, the V gene TRBV6-5; D perhaps matches TRBD2 (6 bases). Germline V lookup: CDR1 MNHEY, CDR2 SVGAGI. CDR3 size: 14 residues. V lost 2 bases to trimming and J lost 10 bases, with 16 bases between them. DNA of the CDR3: TGTGCCAGCAGTTACGGTAGCGGCTCCTTGGCGCAGTATTTT. Translated: CASSYGSGSLAQYF.

The chain uses TRBV10-3 and TRBJ2-5; 7 bases agree with TRBD1. This CDR3 comprises 14 residues. Germline V CDR1 and CDR2: ENHRY, SYGVKD. The junction had 4 bases not matched to a gene; V was cut back by 3 bases and J by 3 bases. CDR3 sequence (DNA): TGTGCCATCAGTGAAGATCAGGGGGAAGAGACCCAGTACTTC. It encodes CAISEDQGEETQYF.

This clone has a single count. Other DNA sequences in this specimen translate into the identical CDR3. V gene TRBV30 combines with J gene TRBJ1-6; 10 nucleotides line up with TRBD1. The trim removed 0 bases at V and 8 bases at J, leaving 1 base unmatched. Per the germline V gene, CDR1 is GTSNPN and CDR2 is SVGIG (reference sequence). The CDR3 length is 14 residues. The CDR3 coding sequence is TGTGCCTGGAGTGTCGGGACAGGGGATTCACCCCTCCACTTT. Translating gives CAWSVGTGDSPLHF.